The 3 T cell receptor beta chains reported below all come from one sample, sequenced in a study of T cells in Graves' hyperthyroidism and ophthalmopathy. RNA transcripts yielded amplified TCR beta CDR3 regions. During a first-round RT-PCR of the TCR CDR3, the HTBI primer set was used. Via MiXCR, TCRdb re-called the multiplex PCR reads, giving one row per CDR3 protein. The sample gives 460,000 or so distinct CDR3 sequences, around 14% of which show up once; about a sixth is in the top ten. Sequencing used blood. Every receptor here comes from a young woman with Graves' hyperthyroidism.

The chain is built from TRBV12-3 or TRBV12-4 and TRBJ2-1, with D possibly matching TRBD2 (6 bases). The CDR3 length is 19 residues. Trimming pared 1 base from V and 0 bases from J, leaving 19 bases between. CDR3 DNA sequence: TGTGCCAGCAGTTTAGTGGGAGGAGGCCTATTGAGCTCCTACAATGAGCAGTTCTTC. It translates to CASSLVGGGLLSSYNEQFF.

This clonotype was observed many times. J is TRBJ1-4 and V is TRBV20-1; the D is unclear. This CDR3 spans 14 amino acids. Germline V gene data show CDR1 as DFQATT and CDR2 as SNEGSKA (reference sequence). The CDR3 loop is CSLFADGENEKLFF. The CDR3 coding sequence is TGCAGCCTATTCGCGGACGGAGAGAATGAAAAACTGTTTTTT.

This sequence joins TRBV5-1 and TRBJ2-2, with D unclear. The CDR3 totals 12 residues. Germline V gives CDR1 SGHRS, CDR2 YFSETQ. Deletions cut 0 bases from V and 7 bases from J, with 4 bases between. The CDR3 sequence: CASSLDVGELFF. Here the CDR3 DNA reads TGCGCCAGCAGCTTGGACGTCGGGGAGCTGTTTTTT. Full variable domain (missing parts from reference TRBV5-1 and TRBJ2-2): KAGVTQTPRYLIKTRGQQVTLSCSPISGHRSVSWYQQTPGQGLQFLFEYFSETQRNKGNFPGRFSGRQFSNSRSEMNVSTLELGDSALYLCASSLDVGELFFGEGSRLTVL.